These 21 T cell receptor beta chains came from one sample sequenced in a study of T cells after yellow fever vaccination. Using its own MiXCR run on the 5' RACE reads, TCRdb lists one record per CDR3 protein. The data contain about 350,000 distinct CDR3 sequences, about 8.3% of them singletons. Specimen: PBMCs, collected around 45 days after the first yellow fever vaccination. These receptors were taken from a young man who received the YFV17D yellow fever vaccine.

In its sample, this clonotype was seen a few times. The chain uses TRBV25-1 and TRBJ1-6; possibly TRBD1 for D (5 bases). Per the germline V gene, CDR1 is MGHDK and CDR2 is SYGVNS. The CDR3 spans 16 residues. V was cut by 2 bases and J by 10 bases, with 18 bases left in between. CDR3 nucleotide sequence: TGTGCCAGCAGTGAACCGTCACGAGGGGTCCGCTCACCCCTCCACTTT. Translated: CASSEPSRGVRSPLHF.

This clonotype has only a few counts. The gene calls are TRBV23-1 and TRBJ1-2, with 12 bases fitting TRBD1. TRBV23-1 falls under the ORF class, with uncertain function. The CDR3 is 16 amino acids. V was clipped by 5 bases and J by 3 bases; unmatched bases: 7. The DNA for the CDR3 is TGCGCCAGCAGTTCCGGGACAGGGGGCTTCGACTATGGCTACACCTTC. It is translated as CASSSGTGGFDYGYTF.

This clonotype has a count of ten or more. The chain links TRBV7-7 to TRBJ2-5, with D unresolved. This CDR3 is built from 14 residues. Germline-derived CDR1 and CDR2 are SSHAT and FNYEAQ (reference sequence). V was shortened by 5 bases and J by 7 bases, with 17 bases between the two germline ends. Here the CDR3 DNA reads TGTGCCAGCAGCCCCCGGGCTGGGCATGGGACCCAGTACTTC. Amino acid sequence: CASSPRAGHGTQYF.

The chain couples TRBV7-3 to TRBJ2-5; possible D gene TRBD1, 5 bases. V shed 5 bases and J shed 7 bases, with 14 bases lying between them. From germline, CDR1 is SGHTA and CDR2 FQGTGA. This CDR3 contains 13 residues. CDR3 loop: CASSPGTGGTQYF. CDR3 nucleotide sequence: TGTGCCAGCAGCCCAGGCACAGGCGGGACCCAGTACTTC.

The chain combines TRBV20-1 with TRBJ1-1; D is perhaps TRBD1 (5 bases). Trimming left V 6 bases short and J 0 bases short, with 20 bases between. In germline, CDR1 is DFQATT, CDR2 SNEGSKA (reference sequence). CDR3 size: 16 residues. In DNA form, the CDR3 reads TGCAGTGCGACCCCGATGGGGCAGGGATTGAACACTGAAGCTTTCTTT. It yields the protein CSATPMGQGLNTEAFF.

This clonotype has more than one count but fewer than ten. The J gene is TRBJ1-1, the V gene TRBV20-1; the match to TRBD1 covers 8 bases. Trimming removed 6 bases from V and 1 base from J; junction bases left unmatched: 10. The CDR3 contains 15 residues. The germline CDR1 and CDR2 sequences are DFQATT and SNEGSKA (reference sequence). The CDR3 sequence is CSAPAPDRENTEAFF. DNA for the CDR3: TGCAGTGCCCCCGCACCGGACAGGGAGAACACTGAAGCTTTCTTT.

This clonotype was observed a handful of times. The chain is built from TRBV5-1 and TRBJ1-1; tentative D call: TRBD1 (6 bases). V dropped 0 bases and J dropped 1 base, with 19 bases sitting between them. This CDR3 contains 18 residues. CDR1 is SGHRS, CDR2 YFSETQ, per germline. The CDR3 nucleotides are TGCGCCAGCAGCTTGGAATTAACAGGGCTGGGTACGAACACTGAAGCTTTCTTT. It encodes CASSLELTGLGTNTEAFF.

This chain links TRBV7-6 with TRBJ2-2; D uncertain. The V end lost 2 bases, the J end lost 4 bases, and 11 bases lay between the germline ends. This CDR3 spans 15 amino acids. Per germline, CDR1 SGHVS and CDR2 FNYEAQ. This CDR3 is CASSLNPSTTGELFF. The CDR3 DNA reads as TGTGCCAGCAGCTTAAACCCAAGTACCACCGGGGAGCTGTTTTTT.

The chain is built from TRBV5-1 and TRBJ1-2, with 8 bases lining up with TRBD1. The CDR3 loop spans 15 amino acids. V shed 0 bases and J 0 bases; nucleotides not matched to a gene: 1. From germline, CDR1 is SGHRS and CDR2 YFSETQ. CDR3 loop: CASSLGDRSNYGYTF. Written as DNA, the CDR3 is TGCGCCAGCAGCTTGGGGGACAGGTCTAACTATGGCTACACCTTC.

There are a few counts of this clonotype. This chain connects TRBV5-1 to TRBJ1-3; D is possibly TRBD1 (6 bases). Germline-derived CDR1 and CDR2 are SGHRS and YFSETQ. Trimming stripped 4 bases from V and 4 bases from J, with 9 bases between. The CDR3 is 13 amino acids. The CDR3 DNA sequence: TGCGCCAGCAGCACGGACAGCGGAAACACCATATATTTT. Its translation: CASSTDSGNTIYF.

The chain employs TRBV12-3 or TRBV12-4 and TRBJ2-3; 7 bases fit TRBD2. The V and J ends lost 7 bases and 0 bases, in that order; junction bases with no gene match: 13. CDR3 size: 17 residues. The CDR3 sequence is CASTLTKGGGSTDTQYF. The CDR3 DNA reads as TGTGCCAGCACCCTCACCAAGGGCGGGGGAAGCACAGATACGCAGTATTTT.

In its sample, this clonotype was seen a few times. The chain carries TRBV18 and TRBJ2-7; the match to TRBD1 covers 8 bases. The V and J ends lost 0 bases and 4 bases, in that order; junction bases with no gene match: 2. The CDR3 extends over 14 amino acids. CDR1 is KGHSH, CDR2 LQKENI, per germline. The CDR3 sequence: CASSPPGQAYEQYF. The DNA for the CDR3 is TGTGCCAGCTCACCACCGGGACAGGCATACGAGCAGTACTTC.

At least ten counts were recorded for this clonotype. The chain has TRBV7-9 and TRBJ1-2; possibly TRBD1 for D (5 bases). The germline V gene has CDR1 SEHNR and CDR2 FQNEAQ (reference sequence). Trimming shortened V by 1 base and J by 4 bases, and 16 bases separated the two germline ends. The CDR3 covers 16 residues. The chain's CDR3 is CASSLGGHGEIYGYTF. As DNA, the CDR3 is TGTGCCAGCAGCTTAGGTGGACACGGGGAGATCTATGGCTACACCTTC.

The chain joins TRBV5-1 to TRBJ2-1; 7 bases are a match to TRBD2. This CDR3 spans 15 amino acids. The germline gives CDR1 SGHRS, CDR2 YFSETQ. After removal of 6 bases from V and 10 bases from J, the junction contained 16 bases not matched to a gene. The CDR3 DNA sequence: TGCGCCAGCACAATGACGGGGGGTACTATTAGCGAGCAGTTCTTC. Residues: CASTMTGGTISEQFF.

The V gene is TRBV28, the J gene TRBJ2-1; 7 bases line up with TRBD2. CDR1 MDHEN and CDR2 SYDVKM come from the germline V gene. The CDR3 spans 15 residues. V lost 5 bases to trimming and J lost 10 bases; unmatched junction nucleotides: 14. In DNA, the CDR3 is TGTGCCAGCAGTCTCCAAGGGGAGGGGCGAGACGAGCAGTTCTTC. Protein: CASSLQGEGRDEQFF.

This clonotype was seen at least ten times. V usage is TRBV12-3 or TRBV12-4 and J usage is TRBJ2-3; D is unclear. The germline V and J ends were trimmed by 2 bases and 0 bases, with 12 bases remaining between them. This CDR3 comprises 16 residues. The CDR3 bases are TGTGCCAGCAGTTTAAGAGCCACTATAAGCACAGATACGCAGTATTTT. The encoded protein is CASSLRATISTDTQYF.

J is TRBJ1-1 and V is TRBV15; the D is unclear. CDR3 size: 15 residues. CDR1 is LNHNV, CDR2 YYDKDF, per germline (reference sequence). Trimming removed 5 bases at V and 1 base at J, with 14 bases between. The chain's CDR3 is CATSRPGFGNTEAFF. The CDR3 DNA reads TGTGCCACCAGCCGACCGGGCTTCGGGAACACTGAAGCTTTCTTT.

This clonotype showed up just a few times. The chain joins TRBV5-1 to TRBJ2-7, with 12 bases aligning to TRBD1. The length of the CDR3 is 15 residues. CDR1 SGHRS and CDR2 YFSETQ come from the germline V gene. Trimming at V came to 4 bases and at J to 10 bases, leaving 12 bases not matched to a gene. CDR3 in DNA: TGCGCCAGCAGCCCGGGGCCCGGGACAGGGGGCGACCAGTACTTC. Its protein product is CASSPGPGTGGDQYF.

This sequence joins TRBV6-1 and TRBJ2-3, with TRBD1 identical over 8 bases. CDR1 is MNHNS and CDR2 is SASEGT in the germline V gene. This CDR3 region has 18 residues. V was pared by 7 bases and J by 2 bases, with 17 bases of the junction left unmatched. CDR3 sequence (DNA): TGTGCCAGCATAGGTGGACAGGGCAGGAGGTGGAACACAGATACGCAGTATTTT. Protein sequence: CASIGGQGRRWNTDTQYF.

This clonotype showed up just a few times. The chain combines TRBV7-6 with TRBJ1-2; 10 positions match TRBD1. Trimming took 0 bases from V and 4 from J; bases not matched to a gene: 8. Per the germline V gene, CDR1 is SGHVS and CDR2 is FNYEAQ. The CDR3 is made up of 17 amino acids. CDR3 DNA sequence: TGTGCCAGCAGCTTAGCGCAGGACGGACAGGGGGGCTATGGCTACACCTTC. This sequence encodes CASSLAQDGQGGYGYTF.

The chain joins TRBV5-1 to TRBJ1-2; D ambiguous. CDR1 is SGHRS, CDR2 YFSETQ, per germline. V lost 1 base and J lost 3, with 7 bases in between. This CDR3 has 13 amino acids. For the CDR3, the DNA is TGCGCCAGCAGCTTGACGGAGGACTATGGCTACACCTTC. Amino acid sequence: CASSLTEDYGYTF.